Each of the 28 T cell receptor beta chains below was sequenced from the same sample in a study of shared clonotypes between healthy human individuals. This table comes from immunoSEQ multiplex PCR, and its TCRdb copy is limited to in-frame clones, with some not included. The top ten hold roughly 0.06% of the sample, which has approximately 500,000 clones, 90% to 96% seen once. Specimen: naive CD4+ T cells sorted from blood. Subset meaning: CD45RA+ positively selected. These receptors originate from a woman aged 25 to 39 in good health.

V and J are TRBV28 and TRBJ2-7; D gene uncertain. The CDR3 has 10 residues. The V gene's germline CDR1 is MDHEN and CDR2 SYDVKM. V lost 4 bases, J lost 6 bases, and 4 bases lay in between. CDR3 nucleotides: TGTGCCAGCAGTTCGGGCGAGCAGTACTTC. Translation: CASSSGEQYF.

The chain recombines TRBV6-5 with TRBJ2-1, with no clear D. Germline values: CDR1 MNHEY, CDR2 SVGAGI. The CDR3 loop spans 15 amino acids. The V end was cut by 3 bases, the J end by 4 bases, with 13 bases between. The CDR3 coding sequence is TGTGCCAGCAGTTATATGTTATCTACATACAATGAGCAGTTCTTC. This translates into CASSYMLSTYNEQFF.

CDR3 bases: TGTGCCAGCAGCTTAACTAGCGGGAGGGCCGACTACGAGCAGTACTTC. Protein: CASSLTSGRADYEQYF. V gene TRBV5-6 combines with J gene TRBJ2-7; 13 bases line up with TRBD2. Germline CDR1 SGHDT, CDR2 YYEEEE. The V gene end was trimmed by 2 bases and the J gene end by 3 bases; junction bases not matched to a gene: 5. The CDR3 has 16 residues. Full variable domain (missing parts from reference TRBV5-6 and TRBJ2-7): DAGVTQSPTHLIKTRGQQVTLRCSPKSGHDTVSWYQQALGQGPQFIFQYYEEEERQRGNFPDRFSGHQFPNYSSELNVNALLLGDSALYLCASSLTSGRADYEQYFGPGTRLTVT.

This clone was detected only a few times. The chain has TRBV6-5 and TRBJ1-1; D unclear. The germline V gene has CDR1 MNHEY and CDR2 SVGAGI. Trimming cost V 6 bases and J 1 base, with 3 bases left between them. The CDR3 is made up of 11 amino acids. In DNA, the CDR3 is TGTGCCAGCAGAGAGAACACTGAAGCTTTCTTT. Amino acids: CASRENTEAFF.

In this sample, this clone turned up a few times. V gene TRBV6-1 combines with J gene TRBJ1-5; 7 bases map to TRBD1. CDR1 and CDR2 from the germline V gene are MNHNS and SASEGT. This CDR3 contains 14 residues. Trimming took 5 bases from V and 2 from J; bases not matched to a gene: 3. DNA of the CDR3: TGTGCCAGCAGTAAGGGGGCTGGCAATCAGCCCCAGCATTTT. This sequence encodes CASSKGAGNQPQHF.

The rearrangement uses TRBV5-1 and TRBJ1-6, with 10 positions matching TRBD1. The V and J ends lost 3 bases and 6 bases, in that order; junction bases with no gene match: 12. The CDR3 spans 18 residues. CDR1 SGHRS and CDR2 YFSETQ come from the germline V gene. The CDR3 DNA reads as TGCGCCAGCAGCTCAAGCGGACAGGGGGGTAGACTTAATTCACCCCTCCACTTT. Translation gives CASSSSGQGGRLNSPLHF.

The chain is built from TRBV2 and TRBJ2-3, with 7 bases lining up with TRBD2. The CDR3 covers 14 residues. Germline CDR1 SNHLY, CDR2 FYNNEI. V gave up 2 bases and J gave up 6 bases; unmatched junction bases: 5. This chain's CDR3 is CASSEWTSADTQYF. The CDR3, as DNA: TGTGCCAGCAGTGAATGGACTAGTGCGGATACGCAGTATTTT.

Concerning this clone itself: The same CDR3 is also encoded by other DNA sequences in this sample. V usage is TRBV20-1 and J usage is TRBJ1-2; D is unresolved. Germline CDR1 reads DFQATT; CDR2 reads SNEGSKA (reference sequence). V was clipped by 0 bases and J by 5 bases, with 1 base between them. There are 10 residues in the CDR3. CDR3 loop: CSAREYGYTF. The CDR3 DNA is TGCAGTGCTAGAGAGTATGGCTACACCTTC.

CDR3 amino acids: CASSYSGRLETQYF. The CDR3 bases are TGCGCCAGCAGCTATAGCGGGAGGCTGGAGACCCAGTACTTC. This chain connects TRBV5-1 to TRBJ2-5; TRBD2 matches at 10 bases. V dropped 3 bases and J dropped 5; count of bases not matched to a gene: 4. CDR1 is SGHRS and CDR2 is YFSETQ in the germline V gene. CDR3 length equals 14 residues. The variable domain in full, completed from reference TRBV5-1 and TRBJ2-5, reads KAGVTQTPRYLIKTRGQQVTLSCSPISGHRSVSWYQQTPGQGLQFLFEYFSETQRNKGNFPGRFSGRQFSNSRSEMNVSTLELGDSALYLCASSYSGRLETQYFGPGTRLLVL.

The chain recombines TRBV5-6 with TRBJ2-5; 10 bases align to TRBD1. The assigned J gene may be wrong: the sequence end matches TRBJ2-7 better. This CDR3 comprises 15 residues. Germline lookup yields CDR1 SGHDT and CDR2 YYEEEE. DNA of the CDR3: TGTGCCAGCACAACGACAGGGGGCGGTTTATACGAGCAGTACTTC. This codes for CASTTTGGGLYEQYF.

The rearrangement joins TRBV5-1 to TRBJ2-7, with 10 nucleotides matching TRBD2. Trimming at V came to 7 bases and at J to 2 bases, leaving 12 bases not matched to a gene. CDR3 length equals 16 residues. Germline V CDR1 and CDR2: SGHRS, YFSETQ. CDR3 in DNA: TGCGCCAGCTCTCACCAAGGCAGCGGGAGGGCCTACGAGCAGTACTTC. Translating it yields CASSHQGSGRAYEQYF.

This chain joins TRBV2 and TRBJ1-4, with 7 bases fitting TRBD1. CDR1 and CDR2 from the germline V gene are SNHLY and FYNNEI. The CDR3 is 14 residues long. The V and J ends lost 5 bases and 2 bases, in that order; junction bases with no gene match: 2. DNA of the CDR3: TGTGCCAGCAGTAGACAGGGCACTAATGAAAAACTGTTTTTT. Translating gives CASSRQGTNEKLFF. The complete variable domain, with remaining parts taken from reference TRBV2 and TRBJ1-4, reads EPEVTQTPSHQVTQMGQEVILRCVPISNHLYFYWYRQILGQKVEFLVSFYNNEISEKSEIFDDQFSVERPDGSNFTLKIRSTKLEDSAMYFCASSRQGTNEKLFFGSGTQLSVL.

The J gene is TRBJ2-5, the V gene TRBV5-4; either TRBD1 or TRBD2 may fit D (6 bases each). This CDR3 contains 15 residues. Per the germline V gene, CDR1 is SGHNT and CDR2 is YYREEE (reference sequence). Trimming removed 4 bases from V and 0 bases from J, with 13 bases in between. CDR3 nucleotide sequence: TGTGCCAGCAGCGCCGGCGGGACAAACCAAGAGACCCAGTACTTC. Translation gives CASSAGGTNQETQYF.

The chain combines TRBV28 with TRBJ2-7, with 14 bases lining up with TRBD2. The CDR3 loop spans 18 amino acids. V lost 3 bases to trimming and J lost 3 bases; unmatched junction nucleotides: 10. In germline, CDR1 is MDHEN, CDR2 SYDVKM. In DNA form, the CDR3 reads TGTGCCAGCAGTTTGGTAATGCTGGGACTAGCGGGAGACTACGAGCAGTACTTC. Its translation: CASSLVMLGLAGDYEQYF.

The chain's CDR3 is CASSKSASTNTGELFF. The DNA for the CDR3 is TGCGCCAGCAGCAAGTCGGCTAGCACGAACACCGGGGAGCTGTTTTTT. The V gene is TRBV10-1, the J gene TRBJ2-2; TRBD2 is a possible D gene (5 bases). The CDR3 sequence is 16 residues long. Germline V gene lookup returns CDR1 WNHNN and CDR2 SYGVQD (reference sequence). V shed 6 bases and J shed 0 bases, with 14 bases lying between them.

This clone was detected only once. The chain joins TRBV19 to TRBJ1-5, with D tentatively TRBD1 (5 bases). V lost 7 bases to trimming and J lost 0 bases, with 19 bases between them. The germline V gene has CDR1 LNHDA and CDR2 SQIVND (reference sequence). The CDR3 totals 17 residues. The CDR3: CASTRDRSEYSNQPQHF. The CDR3 region has the DNA TGTGCCAGTACCCGGGACCGAAGTGAGTATAGCAATCAGCCCCAGCATTTT.

This clone was seen a single time. The chain has TRBV28 and TRBJ1-4; D call uncertain. This CDR3 has 15 amino acids. Germline CDR1 MDHEN, CDR2 SYDVKM. Trimming removed 6 bases from V and 8 bases from J, with 19 bases in between. CDR3 sequence: CASRTTREAGEKLFF. The CDR3 DNA reads TGTGCCAGCAGGACGACGCGAGAGGCCGGCGAAAAACTGTTTTTT.

The chain links TRBV18 to TRBJ2-5; the D gene is possibly TRBD2 (6 bases). Trimming cost V 3 bases and J 2 bases, with 16 bases left between them. CDR1 is KGHSH, CDR2 LQKENI, per germline. This CDR3 has 16 amino acids. CDR3 loop: CASSPEGRRPQETQYF. CDR3 nucleotide sequence: TGTGCCAGCTCACCCGAGGGGAGGCGCCCACAAGAGACCCAGTACTTC.

The rearrangement joins TRBV7-6 to TRBJ2-5; D call uncertain. The CDR3 is 11 residues long. Germline CDR1 is SGHVS and CDR2 is FNYEAQ. With 5 bases removed from V and 7 bases from J, the gap between germline ends came to 8 bases. The CDR3 DNA is TGTGCCAGCAGCGGTAGTGGGACCCAGTACTTC. Residues: CASSGSGTQYF.

This sequence joins TRBV2 and TRBJ2-2; perhaps TRBD1 as D (5 bases). V lost 5 bases, J lost 4 bases, and 8 bases lay in between. Germline V gives CDR1 SNHLY, CDR2 FYNNEI. This CDR3 has 13 residues. CDR3 sequence: CASSRGITGELFF. The CDR3 coding sequence is TGTGCCAGCAGTAGGGGAATCACCGGGGAGCTGTTTTTT.

This chain links TRBV5-1 with TRBJ2-2; 13 nucleotides align to TRBD2. V gave up 6 bases and J gave up 3 bases; unmatched junction bases: 8. CDR3 length: 17 amino acids. Per germline, CDR1 SGHRS and CDR2 YFSETQ. The DNA of the CDR3 is TGCGCCAGCATCAAAGGACTAGCGGGAGAATACACCGGGGAGCTGTTTTTT. Translated, it gives CASIKGLAGEYTGELFF.

The J gene is TRBJ1-4, the V gene TRBV5-1, with D perhaps TRBD1 (5 bases). CDR1 is SGHRS and CDR2 is YFSETQ in the germline V gene. The CDR3 has 14 amino acids. Trimming removed 2 bases at V and 8 bases at J, with 13 bases between. Written as DNA, the CDR3 is TGCGCCAGCAGCTTTCCGGGACTAGGGGAAAAACTGTTTTTT. It specifies CASSFPGLGEKLFF.

The chain is built from TRBV27 and TRBJ2-7; perhaps TRBD2 as D (7 bases). The CDR3 extends over 15 amino acids. CDR1 and CDR2 from the germline V gene are MNHEY and SMNVEV (reference sequence). Trimming took 10 bases from V and 7 from J, leaving 26 bases between them. DNA for the CDR3: TGTGCCACTACGGCTAGGGGGGAGGGCCTTGGTGAGCAGTACTTC. It translates to CATTARGEGLGEQYF.

The chain joins TRBV6-5 to TRBJ2-5; 7 bases fit TRBD2. Germline-derived CDR1 and CDR2 are MNHEY and SVGAGI. The CDR3 is made up of 16 amino acids. The J segment lost 5 bases and the V segment lost 7 bases, leaving 16 bases of the junction unmatched. The CDR3: CASTYLSAGAGETQYF. DNA of the CDR3: TGTGCCAGCACTTATCTCTCCGCGGGAGCCGGTGAGACCCAGTACTTC.

This clone was observed a few times. One junction end does not reproduce the germline sequence, and a read error may be involved. This chain links TRBV7-9 with TRBJ2-7, with TRBD1 identical over 8 bases. The CDR3 totals 11 residues. Looked up from germline, CDR1 is SEHNR and CDR2 is FQNEAQ (reference sequence). CDR3 in DNA: TGTGCCGTTCAGACAGGGGAGCCTTACAACTTC. It encodes CAVQTGEPYNF.

The CDR3 is CASSSKGTSGLWNEQFF. In nucleotides, the CDR3 is TGTGCCAGCAGCTCCAAAGGGACTAGCGGATTATGGAATGAGCAGTTCTTC. This rearrangement joins TRBV13 to TRBJ2-1; 11 bases agree with TRBD2. V dropped 4 bases and J dropped 7; count of bases not matched to a gene: 12. CDR3 length equals 17 residues. CDR1 and CDR2 from the germline V gene are PRHDT and FYEKMQ (reference sequence).

The CDR3: CATSTYPVTVKAFF. In DNA form, the CDR3 reads TGTGCCACCAGCACATACCCAGTGACAGTCAAAGCTTTCTTT. The chain employs TRBV15 and TRBJ1-1; D may be TRBD1 (5 bases). Trimming pared 4 bases from V and 9 bases from J, leaving 18 bases between. The CDR3 runs 14 residues. Germline V lookup: CDR1 LNHNV, CDR2 YYDKDF (reference sequence).

V gene TRBV6-5 combines with J gene TRBJ2-1; 8 positions agree with TRBD2. Germline values: CDR1 MNHEY, CDR2 SVGAGI. This CDR3 has 16 amino acids. The junction had 9 bases not matched to a gene; V was cut back by 4 bases and J by 4 bases. CDR3 sequence reads: CASSWAGGARYNEQFF. Written as DNA, the CDR3 is TGTGCCAGCAGTTGGGCCGGGGGGGCGCGGTACAATGAGCAGTTCTTC.